This TCR beta chain was captured in a study of CD8+ T cells in alopecia areata. Background on the study: Treated patients were given 5 to 10 mg oral tofacitinib twice daily. The study's findings and limits: It was less clear whether patients shared TCRs than it was in mice, possibly because of HLA. Lesional scalp exceeded normal scalp in clonality, especially in alopecia totalis/universalis.

The CDR3 contains 16 residues. V shed 5 bases, J shed 7 bases, and the junction held 12 bases outside the gene matches. The germline gives CDR1 SGHTA, CDR2 FQGNSA. RNA, once extracted, was reverse transcribed into cDNA for use as the sequencing template. The assay was immunoSEQ multiplex PCR, and TCRdb's table has in-frame clones only and misses some. The repertoire has over 120,000 clones, roughly 46% of them found once; the top ten carry 0.95% to 1%. PBMCs provided sorted CD4+ and CD8+ T cells. Worth noting for this clone: What it recognizes is unknown.

This clonotype was obtained from a human donor with alopecia areata. The sample here was CD4+ T cells sorted from blood, taken at week 0. This chain links TRBV7-2 with TRBJ2-5, with TRBD2 identical over 11 bases. CDR3: CASSRTSGSPQGTQYF. The CDR3 bases are TGTGCCAGCAGCCGAACTAGCGGGAGTCCACAGGGGACCCAGTACTTC.